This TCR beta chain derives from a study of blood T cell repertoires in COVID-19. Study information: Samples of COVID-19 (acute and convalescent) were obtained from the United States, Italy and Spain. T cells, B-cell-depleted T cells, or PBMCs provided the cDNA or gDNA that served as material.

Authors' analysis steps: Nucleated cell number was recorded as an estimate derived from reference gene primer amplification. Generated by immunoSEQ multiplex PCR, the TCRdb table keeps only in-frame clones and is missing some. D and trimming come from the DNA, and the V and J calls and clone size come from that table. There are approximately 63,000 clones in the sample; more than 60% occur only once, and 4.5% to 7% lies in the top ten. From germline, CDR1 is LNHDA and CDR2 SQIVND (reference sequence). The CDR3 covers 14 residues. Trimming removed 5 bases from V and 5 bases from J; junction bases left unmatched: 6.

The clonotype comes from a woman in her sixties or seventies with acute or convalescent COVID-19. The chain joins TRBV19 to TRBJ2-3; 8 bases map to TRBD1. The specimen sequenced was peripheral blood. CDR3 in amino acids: CASSPKDREDTQYF. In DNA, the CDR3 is TGTGCCAGTAGTCCAAAGGACAGGGAAGATACGCAGTATTTT. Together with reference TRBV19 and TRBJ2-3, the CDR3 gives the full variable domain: DGGITQSPKYLFRKEGQNVTLSCEQNLNHDAMYWYRQDPGQGLRLIYYSQIVNDFQKGDIAEGYSVSREKKESFPLTVTSAQKNPTAFYLCASSPKDREDTQYFGPGTRLTVL.